Listed below are T cell receptor beta chains from one sample, sequenced in a study of blood T cell repertoires in COVID-19. Generated by immunoSEQ multiplex PCR, the TCRdb table keeps only in-frame clones and is missing some. Here the sample spans roughly 340,000 clones, 80% to 90% being singletons. Sequencing was done on a sample of peripheral blood. These receptor sequences come from a woman in her 30s with COVID-19, enrolled during active disease. CDR3s include the opening cysteine and the closing phenylalanine or tryptophan. A D gene is named only where the DNA matches it firmly. Size is omitted from some rows. Given values are once, few, many or a class for expanded clones.

J gene: TRBJ2-5; D gene: TRBD1; clone size: -; V gene: TRBV10-3; CDR3 protein: CAISQGAVEETQYF; CDR3 DNA: TGTGCCATCAGCCAGGGGGCCGTCGAGGAGACCCAGTACTTC
J gene: TRBJ1-1; D gene: TRBD1; clone size: -; V gene: TRBV3-1/TRBV3-2; CDR3 protein: CASSQPGQGAFGTEAFF; CDR3 DNA: TGTGCCAGCAGCCAGCCGGGACAGGGGGCTTTTGGCACTGAAGCTTTCTTT
J gene: TRBJ2-3; D gene: -; clone size: -; V gene: TRBV11-2; CDR3 protein: CASRSRDSYPQYF; CDR3 DNA: TGTGCCAGCAGATCCCGGGACTCCTACCCGCAGTATTTT
J gene: TRBJ2-4; D gene: -; clone size: -; V gene: TRBV19; CDR3 protein: CASSANYRDIQYF; CDR3 DNA: TGTGCCAGTAGTGCAAACTACAGGGACATTCAGTACTTC
J gene: TRBJ1-2; D gene: TRBD1; clone size: -; V gene: TRBV7-2; CDR3 protein: CASSLRGQFNYGYTF; CDR3 DNA: TGTGCCAGCAGCTTACGGGGACAGTTCAACTATGGCTACACCTTC
J gene: TRBJ2-1; D gene: TRBD2; clone size: -; V gene: TRBV29-1; CDR3 protein: CSVEGGRFYNEQFF; CDR3 DNA: TGCAGCGTTGAAGGCGGGAGGTTCTACAATGAGCAGTTCTTC
J gene: TRBJ2-1; D gene: -; clone size: -; V gene: TRBV12-3/TRBV12-4; CDR3 protein: CASRSTQFSEQFF; CDR3 DNA: TGTGCCAGCAGATCTACACAGTTTAGTGAGCAGTTCTTC
J gene: TRBJ2-3; D gene: TRBD2; clone size: -; V gene: TRBV2; CDR3 protein: CASSEVPGGRGTDTQYF; CDR3 DNA: TGTGCCAGCAGTGAAGTTCCGGGCGGGAGGGGTACAGATACGCAGTATTTT
J gene: TRBJ2-7; D gene: -; clone size: once; V gene: TRBV6-6; CDR3 protein: CASSYSIKSTSYEQYF; CDR3 DNA: TGTGCCAGCAGTTACTCGATCAAGTCTACCTCCTACGAGCAGTACTTC
J gene: TRBJ1-4; D gene: -; clone size: -; V gene: TRBV25-1; CDR3 protein: CASSEPPPREKLFF; CDR3 DNA: TGTGCCAGCAGTGAACCCCCCCCCAGGGAAAAACTGTTTTTT
J gene: TRBJ1-3; D gene: -; clone size: -; V gene: TRBV10-1; CDR3 protein: CASSVSSGGNTIYF; CDR3 DNA: TGCGCCAGCAGTGTATCGTCGGGTGGAAACACCATATATTTT
J gene: TRBJ2-1; D gene: -; clone size: -; V gene: TRBV21-1; CDR3 protein: CASRSRDRAYNEQFF; CDR3 DNA: TGTGCCAGCAGAAGCCGGGACAGGGCCTACAATGAGCAGTTCTTC
J gene: TRBJ2-3; D gene: -; clone size: -; V gene: TRBV7-9; CDR3 protein: CASSLEGATDTQYF; CDR3 DNA: TGTGCCAGCAGCTTAGAAGGGGCCACAGATACGCAGTATTTT
J gene: TRBJ2-3; D gene: TRBD2; clone size: -; V gene: TRBV4-1; CDR3 protein: CASGFLASGIDTQYF; CDR3 DNA: TGCGCCAGCGGTTTTTTGGCTAGCGGGATAGATACGCAGTATTTT
J gene: TRBJ2-7; D gene: TRBD2; clone size: -; V gene: TRBV7-2; CDR3 protein: CASSLSGGVSYEQYF; CDR3 DNA: TGTGCCAGCAGCTTATCTGGGGGGGTCTCCTACGAGCAGTACTTC
J gene: TRBJ1-2; D gene: -; clone size: -; V gene: TRBV29-1; CDR3 protein: CSVVRGPDYGYTF; CDR3 DNA: TGCAGCGTTGTCCGTGGGCCCGACTATGGCTACACCTTC
J gene: TRBJ2-3; D gene: TRBD2; clone size: -; V gene: TRBV6-2/TRBV6-3; CDR3 protein: CASSLTSEDTQYF; CDR3 DNA: TGTGCCAGCAGTTTGACTAGCGAAGATACGCAGTATTTT
J gene: TRBJ2-1; D gene: -; clone size: -; V gene: TRBV2; CDR3 protein: CATRRGWEQFF; CDR3 DNA: TGTGCCACCCGCCGCGGATGGGAGCAGTTCTTC
J gene: TRBJ1-5; D gene: -; clone size: -; V gene: TRBV7-9; CDR3 protein: CASSLFGREGRQPQHF; CDR3 DNA: TGTGCCAGCAGCTTATTTGGAAGGGAGGGACGTCAGCCCCAGCATTTT
J gene: TRBJ2-7; D gene: -; clone size: -; V gene: TRBV5-1; CDR3 protein: CASSLLSGVTYEQYF; CDR3 DNA: TGCGCCAGCAGCTTGTTGTCAGGGGTTACCTACGAGCAGTACTTC
J gene: TRBJ1-6; D gene: -; clone size: -; V gene: TRBV27; CDR3 protein: CASSLAGDDSPLHF; CDR3 DNA: TGTGCCAGCAGTTTAGCAGGGGACGACTCACCCCTCCACTTT
J gene: TRBJ1-1; D gene: -; clone size: once; V gene: TRBV28; CDR3 protein: CASSLVGGSNTEAFF; CDR3 DNA: TGTGCCAGCAGTTTAGTGGGGGGGAGTAACACTGAAGCTTTCTTT